This is a list of T cell receptor beta chains from one sample in a study of human T cells and chemical hapten exposure. TCRdb redid the calling of the RACE reads with MiXCR, one entry per CDR3 protein. The table has 300,000 to 350,000 distinct CDR3 sequences, about 7% seen once; the top ten hold approximately 8%. The source material was whole blood, sampled in connection with sensitization to the hapten diphenylcyclopropenone (DPC). Every receptor here comes from a woman aged 18-29 years with alopecia areata. Some clones in this sample may be carry-over from other donors' samples. Both conserved end residues are part of each CDR3. The order of the fields is clone size, D gene, J gene, V gene, CDR3 DNA, CDR3 protein. A D gene is named only where the DNA matches it firmly. Expanded clones are given a class, and other clones once, few, many or no size at all.

>many|.|TRBJ2-3|TRBV10-3
TGTGCCATCGCCCAGGAAGGCACAGATACGCAGTATTTT
CAIAQEGTDTQYF
>.|TRBD1|TRBJ2-7|TRBV11-2
TGTGCCAGTCGGACAGGGCCCTACGAGCAGTACTTC
CASRTGPYEQYF
>.|TRBD2|TRBJ2-3|TRBV4-2
TGTGCCAGCAGCCAAGATGCCCTAGCGGCCCCCACAGATACGCAGTATTTT
CASSQDALAAPTDTQYF
>.|.|TRBJ2-6|TRBV5-5
TGTGCCAGCAACTTTCAAATCTCTGGGGCCAACGTCCTGACTTTC
CASNFQISGANVLTF
>.|.|TRBJ1-2|TRBV12-3/TRBV12-4
TGTGCCAGCAGTTTAGCGACATTAGCAAACTATGGCTACACCTTC
CASSLATLANYGYTF
>many|TRBD1|TRBJ2-5|TRBV5-1
TGCGCCAGCAGCCCGACAGGGGGAGAGACCCAGTACTTC
CASSPTGGETQYF
>many|.|TRBJ2-1|TRBV4-3
TGCGCCAGCAGCCAAGATTATCAGGGTTCGCTGTCCTACAATGAGCAGTTCTTC
CASSQDYQGSLSYNEQFF
>few|TRBD1|TRBJ1-2|TRBV2
TGTGCCAGCAGTGCGAACCTCAGGGGGCGCGACTATGGCTACACCTTC
CASSANLRGRDYGYTF
>.|TRBD1|TRBJ2-2|TRBV12-3/TRBV12-4
TGTGCCAGCAGCCGCATACAGGGGTCCGGGGAGCTGTTTTTT
CASSRIQGSGELFF
>.|.|TRBJ2-6|TRBV6-5
TGTGCCAGCACCCAATCCTCTGGGGCCAACGTCCTGACTTTC
CASTQSSGANVLTF
>many|.|TRBJ2-2|TRBV5-1
TGTGCCAGCAGCTTAGCAGGGAACACCGGGGAGCTGTTTTTT
CASSLAGNTGELFF
>few|TRBD1|TRBJ1-1|TRBV29-1
TGCAGCGTTGAAGCACCCTCAGACTCACCCAGGGGGCAAATAAATATGAACACTGAAGCTTTCTTT
CSVEAPSDSPRGQINMNTEAFF
>.|.|TRBJ1-4|TRBV28
TGTGCCAGCAGCGGGGAGCTTAATGAAAAACTGTTTTTT
CASSGELNEKLFF
>few|.|TRBJ1-1|TRBV4-3
TGCGCCAGCAGCCAGGCGGACAGCTCCCCGGCGGCTGAAGCTTTCTTT
CASSQADSSPAAEAFF
>many|.|TRBJ1-1|TRBV29-1
TGCAGCGTTTCAGTGAACACTGAAGCTTTCTTT
CSVSVNTEAFF
>many|.|TRBJ2-3|TRBV27
TGTGCCAGCAGTTTTCGGAGGACAGATACGCAGTATTTT
CASSFRRTDTQYF
>.|.|TRBJ2-5|TRBV7-6
TGTGCCAGCAGCACCGGGGGTCGGCCGATTATAAACCAAGAGACCCAGTACTTC
CASSTGGRPIINQETQYF
>many|.|TRBJ1-2|TRBV28
TGTGCCACTTTGGTAGCATGGGACACTTTCTATGGCTACACCTTC
CATLVAWDTFYGYTF
>many|.|TRBJ2-5|TRBV4-1
TGCGCCAGCAGCCAAGATCGCGGGACCCAAGAGACCCAGTACTTC
CASSQDRGTQETQYF
>few|.|TRBJ2-1|TRBV15
TGTGCCACCAGCAGAGATTGGGCAGCCACGTTGCAGTTCTTC
CATSRDWAATLQFF
>few|.|TRBJ2-6|TRBV7-8
TGTGCCAGCACTAGGGGGAGCTCTGGGGCCAACGTCCTGACTTTC
CASTRGSSGANVLTF
>few|TRBD1|TRBJ1-2|TRBV7-2
TGTGCCAGCAGCTTAGGAGGACAGGTCTATGGCTACACCTTC
CASSLGGQVYGYTF
>many|.|TRBJ1-2|TRBV29-1
TGCAGCGTTGAAGAAGGATATGGCTACACCTTC
CSVEEGYGYTF
>few|.|TRBJ2-3|TRBV7-2
TGTGCCAGCAGCCCGTCCCTCAGGGGAAGCACAGATACGCAGTATTTT
CASSPSLRGSTDTQYF
>many|.|TRBJ2-7|TRBV20-1
TGCAGTGCTAGAGATTTCACCTACGAGCAGTACTTC
CSARDFTYEQYF
>.|TRBD1|TRBJ2-3|TRBV7-6
TGTCCCAGCAGCTTAGCTGGGACAGCTAGCACAGATACGCAGTATTTT
CPSSLAGTASTDTQYF
>many|.|TRBJ1-1|TRBV12-3/TRBV12-4
TGTGCCAGCAGTCCAGGGGCGCTGGGTGAAGCTTTCTTT
CASSPGALGEAFF
>many|.|TRBJ2-3|TRBV4-2
TGTGCCAGCAGCCAATTTACTAGGGGGGGCGATCGAGATACGCAGTATTTT
CASSQFTRGGDRDTQYF
>.|TRBD1|TRBJ1-1|TRBV11-2
TGTGCCAGCAGCTCTATATACGGACAGGGCGGCACTGAAGCTTTCTTT
CASSSIYGQGGTEAFF
>many|TRBD2|TRBJ2-1|TRBV4-2
TGTGCCAGCAGCCAAGATCAAGTTAGCGGGGGAATTGAGCAGTTCTTC
CASSQDQVSGGIEQFF
>many|.|TRBJ1-4|TRBV6-5
TGTGCCAGCAGTTACAACCGAGGTCTTAATGAAAAACTGTTTTTT
CASSYNRGLNEKLFF
>.|.|TRBJ2-2|TRBV6-2/TRBV6-3
TGTGCCAGCTCTAGGGCGGAGAACACCGGGGAGCTGTTTTTT
CASSRAENTGELFF
>.|TRBD1|TRBJ1-3|TRBV20-1
TGCAGTGCTCGGGACAGGGTATCGAACACCATATATTTT
CSARDRVSNTIYF
>few|.|TRBJ1-5|TRBV18
TGTGCCAGCTCTAGGCGAGACAGCCGTGTGTATAGCAATCAGCCCCAGCATTTT
CASSRRDSRVYSNQPQHF
>.|TRBD2|TRBJ2-7|TRBV20-1
TGCAGTGCCTCCCCCTTAACTAGCGGGGGTTCCTGGGAGCAGTACTTC
CSASPLTSGGSWEQYF
>.|.|TRBJ1-1|TRBV29-1
TGCAGCGTTGGGGGGATGGGACACAATTTGAACACTGAAGCTTTCTTT
CSVGGMGHNLNTEAFF
>few|TRBD1|TRBJ1-2|TRBV20-1
TGCAGTGCTCCCCCCAGGACAGGGCTTTGGTATGGCTACACCTTC
CSAPPRTGLWYGYTF
>few|.|TRBJ2-5|TRBV7-8
TGTGCCAGCAGCTTAGCAACTAGTAGGGACCAAGAGACCCAGTACTTC
CASSLATSRDQETQYF
>.|.|TRBJ1-5|TRBV6-4
TGTGCCAGCAACGAAGGGAGCAATCAGCCCCAGCATTTT
CASNEGSNQPQHF
>many|TRBD1|TRBJ1-2|TRBV7-2
TGTGCCAGCAGCCCGGGACAGGGCTGGGACTATGGCTACACCTTC
CASSPGQGWDYGYTF
>.|.|TRBJ1-4|TRBV5-1
TGCGCCAGCAGCTACCAGCCTTCCTCAACTAATGAAAAACTGTTTTTT
CASSYQPSSTNEKLFF
>few|.|TRBJ1-6|TRBV29-1
TGCAGCGGCCAACCCAGAAGCCCCGGACGGAGTCGCGATAATTCACCCCTCCACTTT
CSGQPRSPGRSRDNSPLHF
>many|TRBD2|TRBJ2-2|TRBV6-5
TGTGCCAGCAGTTACACACTAGCGGGATCGGGGACCGGGGAGCTGTTTTTT
CASSYTLAGSGTGELFF